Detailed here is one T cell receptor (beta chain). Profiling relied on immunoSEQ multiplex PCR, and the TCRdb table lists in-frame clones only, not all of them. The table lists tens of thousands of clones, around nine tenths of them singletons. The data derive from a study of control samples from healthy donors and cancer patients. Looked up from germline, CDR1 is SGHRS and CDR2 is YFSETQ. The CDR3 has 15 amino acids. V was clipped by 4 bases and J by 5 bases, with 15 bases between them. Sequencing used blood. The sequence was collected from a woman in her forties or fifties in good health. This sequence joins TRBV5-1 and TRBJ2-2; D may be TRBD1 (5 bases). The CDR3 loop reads CASSQIVDRTGELFF. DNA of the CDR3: TGCGCCAGCAGCCAGATTGTTGACAGAACCGGGGAGCTGTTTTTT.